The 17 T cell receptor beta chains in this list originate from one sample, sequenced in a study of identical twins. TCRdb recomputed calls from the 5' RACE reads with MiXCR, one row per CDR3 protein. The sample yields around 280,000 distinct CDR3 sequences, 6.5% to 9.5% seen once. These same data were also listed under a study on yellow fever vaccine responses in identical twins.

Sequencing was carried out using memory (CD45RO+) T cells sorted from blood. The receptors originated from a woman aged 18-29 years in good health.

V and J are TRBV7-6 and TRBJ2-5, with 8 bases fitting TRBD1. V lost 5 bases, J lost 4 bases, and 9 bases stayed unmatched. Germline V gives CDR1 SGHVS, CDR2 FNYEAQ. The CDR3 runs 15 residues. CDR3 sequence reads: CASSRTGNQGETQYF. In DNA form, the CDR3 reads TGTGCCAGCAGCCGGACAGGGAACCAAGGAGAGACCCAGTACTTC.

For this clonotype: The CDR3 ends on some other residue instead of the conserved phenylalanine or tryptophan, so this is likely a read error. The limits of the CDR3 on the DNA are not certain, so only TCRdb's listed CDR3 is given. The chain joins TRBV21-1 to TRBJ2-3. TRBV21-1 counts as a pseudogene. 12 amino acids form the CDR3, both terminal residues included. The CDR3: CASSKDIDTQYL.

This clonotype was observed at least ten times. V usage is TRBV20-1 and J usage is TRBJ2-4; weak D call: TRBD1 (6 bases). Looked up from germline, CDR1 is DFQATT and CDR2 is SNEGSKA (reference sequence). V was pared by 3 bases and J by 6 bases, with 15 bases between. This CDR3 region has 14 residues. In nucleotides, the CDR3 is TGCAGTGCTAGGGGGGCTGGGGTTAGAAACATTCAGTACTTC. It is translated as CSARGAGVRNIQYF.

This clonotype was detected ten times or more. J is TRBJ1-6 and V is TRBV5-1, with a tentative D call TRBD1 (6 bases). Trimming removed 5 bases from V and 6 bases from J, with 18 bases in between. This CDR3 has 16 residues. Germline CDR1 is SGHRS and CDR2 is YFSETQ. CDR3 protein: CASRQGTGPLNSPLHF. The CDR3 region has the DNA TGCGCCAGCAGGCAGGGGACGGGACCACTTAATTCACCCCTCCACTTT.

This clonotype has a count of ten or more. This chain uses TRBV24-1 with TRBJ2-3; no clear D gene. Deletions cut 5 bases from V and 2 bases from J, with 13 bases between. The CDR3 sequence is 15 residues long. Germline V lookup: CDR1 KGHDR, CDR2 SFDVKD. The CDR3 region is CATSVLKGPTDTQYF. DNA for the CDR3: TGTGCCACCAGTGTCTTGAAGGGCCCCACAGATACGCAGTATTTT.

This clonotype was picked up many times. This chain links TRBV11-2 with TRBJ2-1; unclear D gene. Looked up from germline, CDR1 is SGHAT and CDR2 is FQNNGV. CDR3 length: 13 residues. V dropped 5 bases and J dropped 0 bases, with 5 bases sitting between them. The CDR3 loop is CASSTHSYNEQFF. The CDR3 nucleotides read TGTGCCAGCAGCACACACTCCTACAATGAGCAGTTCTTC.

This clonotype was counted between two and nine times. The chain recombines TRBV12-3 or TRBV12-4 with TRBJ2-1, with unresolved D. This CDR3 comprises 16 residues. Deletions cut 5 bases from V and 4 bases from J, with 18 bases between. This chain's CDR3 is CASSRFRVGIYNEQFF. For the CDR3, the DNA is TGTGCCAGCAGTCGCTTTCGGGTTGGGATATACAATGAGCAGTTCTTC.

This clonotype was counted ten times or more. The rearrangement joins TRBV5-1 to TRBJ2-7, with D uncertain. The CDR3 length is 14 residues. The V gene lost 7 bases and the J gene lost 3 bases, with 17 bases spanning the gap. Germline values: CDR1 SGHRS, CDR2 YFSETQ. The CDR3, as DNA: TGCGCCAGCTGCCCAGAAGGGCGCGTCTACGAGCAGTACTTC. The encoded protein is CASCPEGRVYEQYF.

This clonotype was counted at least ten times. CDR3 in DNA: TGTGCCAGCAGTCGGACAGCCACCGGGGAGCTGTTTTTT. As protein: CASSRTATGELFF. J is TRBJ2-2 and V is TRBV7-3, with D maybe TRBD1 (6 bases). The V end was cut by 6 bases, the J end by 4 bases, with 9 bases between. CDR1 SGHTA and CDR2 FQGTGA come from the germline V gene. This CDR3 contains 13 residues.

The chain joins TRBV12-3 or TRBV12-4 to TRBJ2-7; D call uncertain. The CDR3 sequence is 14 residues long. V was shortened by 6 bases and J by 4 bases, with 16 bases between the two germline ends. The CDR3 DNA sequence: TGTGCCAGCAGCCCGGATCAGGTCGGTTACGAGCAGTACTTC. Translation gives CASSPDQVGYEQYF.

There are a few counts of this clonotype. V usage is TRBV7-8 and J usage is TRBJ2-7; the D gene is possibly TRBD2 (5 bases). Germline V gives CDR1 SGHVS, CDR2 FQNEAQ. The V end lost 0 bases, the J end lost 4 bases, and 22 bases lay between the germline ends. The CDR3 runs 18 residues. This CDR3 reads CASSLALQTTLKLYEQYF. In DNA, the CDR3 is TGTGCCAGCAGCTTAGCGCTCCAGACTACCCTAAAATTGTACGAGCAGTACTTC.

A few counts support this clonotype. The CDR3 DNA follows: TGTGCCAGCAGTTACTCGATTACAGGGGGGGCCGGGGAGCTGTTTTTT. Its protein is CASSYSITGGAGELFF. The rearrangement uses TRBV6-5 and TRBJ2-2, with D possibly being TRBD1 (8 bases). With 0 bases removed from V and 6 bases from J, the gap between germline ends came to 14 bases. Germline V gene sequence: CDR1 MNHEY, CDR2 SVGAGI. The CDR3 runs 16 residues.

This clonotype has ten or more counts. The chain recombines TRBV6-1 with TRBJ2-3, with 12 bases that match TRBD1. The CDR3 length is 16 residues. V lost 7 bases, J lost 4 bases, and 9 bases stayed unmatched. The germline V gene encodes CDR1 MNHNS and CDR2 SASEGT. In nucleotides, the CDR3 is TGTGCCAGCACCAAGACGGGACAGGGGGCTCCAGATACGCAGTATTTT. Its translation: CASTKTGQGAPDTQYF.

The chain recombines TRBV7-8 with TRBJ1-4, with D possibly TRBD1 on 5 matching bases. The CDR3 totals 14 residues. Germline CDR1 SGHVS, CDR2 FQNEAQ. V lost 2 bases and J lost 5, with 9 bases in between. The CDR3 DNA sequence: TGTGCCAGCAGCTTAATGGGGCGGAATGAAAAACTGTTTTTT. Encoded protein: CASSLMGRNEKLFF.

This clonotype occurred a few times. The chain is built from TRBV29-1 and TRBJ1-3; maybe TRBD1 (6 bases). The CDR3 length is 13 residues. Trimming pared 6 bases from V and 0 bases from J, leaving 9 bases between. Germline V gives CDR1 SQVTM, CDR2 ANQGSEA. The CDR3 spells CSVDSASGNTIYF. CDR3 sequence (DNA): TGCAGCGTGGACAGCGCCTCTGGAAACACCATATATTTT.

The sample holds many counts of this clonotype. The chain couples TRBV21-1 to TRBJ2-3; TRBD2, the table's D call, was not compared with the DNA. TRBV21-1 represents a pseudogene. The CDR3 runs 19 residues. CDR3 sequence: CASSKPSGSVSWGTDTQYF. CDR3 DNA sequence: TGTGCCAGCAGCAAACCTAGCGGGAGTGTAAGTTGGGGCACAGATACGCAGTATTTT.

The chain has TRBV10-1 and TRBJ2-7; D is possibly TRBD1 (6 bases). The CDR3 is 15 amino acids. Trimming took 4 bases from V and 5 from J, leaving 18 bases between them. Germline CDR1 WNHNN, CDR2 SYGVQD (reference sequence). The chain's CDR3 is CASSGQVDQGNEQYF. The DNA for the CDR3 is TGCGCCAGCAGTGGACAGGTAGATCAGGGGAACGAGCAGTACTTC.